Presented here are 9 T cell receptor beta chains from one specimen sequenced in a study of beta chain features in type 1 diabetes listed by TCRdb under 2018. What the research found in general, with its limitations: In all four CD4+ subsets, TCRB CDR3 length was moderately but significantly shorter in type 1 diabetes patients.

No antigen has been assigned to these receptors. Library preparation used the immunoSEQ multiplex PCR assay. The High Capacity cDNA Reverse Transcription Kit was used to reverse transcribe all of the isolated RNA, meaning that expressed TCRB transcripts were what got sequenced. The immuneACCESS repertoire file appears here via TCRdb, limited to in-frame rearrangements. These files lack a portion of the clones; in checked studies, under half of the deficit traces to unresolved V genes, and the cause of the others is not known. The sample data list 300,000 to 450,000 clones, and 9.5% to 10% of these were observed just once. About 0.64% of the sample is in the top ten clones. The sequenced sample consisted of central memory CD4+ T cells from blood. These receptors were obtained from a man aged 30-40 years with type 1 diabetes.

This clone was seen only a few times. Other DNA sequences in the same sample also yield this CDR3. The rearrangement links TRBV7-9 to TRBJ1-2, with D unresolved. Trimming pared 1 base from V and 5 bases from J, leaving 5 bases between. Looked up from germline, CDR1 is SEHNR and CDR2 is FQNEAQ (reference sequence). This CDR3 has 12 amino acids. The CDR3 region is CASSLEGYGYTF. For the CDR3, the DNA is TGTGCCAGCAGCTTAGAAGGGTATGGCTACACCTTC. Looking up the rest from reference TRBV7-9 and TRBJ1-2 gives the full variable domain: DTGVSQNPRHKITKRGQNVTFRCDPISEHNRLYWYRQTLGQGPEFLTYFQNEAQLEKSRLLSDRFSAERPKGSFSTLEIQRTEQGDSAMYLCASSLEGYGYTFGSGTRLTVV.

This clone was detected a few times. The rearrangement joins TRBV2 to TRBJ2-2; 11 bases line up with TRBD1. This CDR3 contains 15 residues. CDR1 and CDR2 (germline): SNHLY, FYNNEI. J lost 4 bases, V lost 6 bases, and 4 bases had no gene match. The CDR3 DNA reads TGTGCCAGCAGGGGACAGGGGGGGCCCACCGGGGAGCTGTTTTTT. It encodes CASRGQGGPTGELFF.

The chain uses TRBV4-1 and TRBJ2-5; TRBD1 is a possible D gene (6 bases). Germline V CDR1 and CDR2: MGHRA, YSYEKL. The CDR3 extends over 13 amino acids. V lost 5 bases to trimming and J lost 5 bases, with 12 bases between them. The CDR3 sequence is CASSKQGPETQYF. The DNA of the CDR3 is TGCGCCAGCAGCAAACAGGGTCCGGAGACCCAGTACTTC.

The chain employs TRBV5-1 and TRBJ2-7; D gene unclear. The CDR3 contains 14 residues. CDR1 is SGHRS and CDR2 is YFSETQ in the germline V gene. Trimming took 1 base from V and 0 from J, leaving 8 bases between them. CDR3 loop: CASSLNPPSYEQYF. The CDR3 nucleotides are TGCGCCAGCAGCTTGAATCCTCCCTCCTACGAGCAGTACTTC.

The CDR3 coding sequence is TGTGCCAGCAGCTTGGCGGGGAAAGCTTTCTTT. Translating gives CASSLAGKAFF. The chain recombines TRBV5-6 with TRBJ1-1; D unclear. The V gene's germline CDR1 is SGHDT and CDR2 YYEEEE. The CDR3 contains 11 residues. The V and J ends lost 0 bases and 9 bases respectively, with 6 bases between them. Full variable domain (outside the CDR3, taken from reference TRBV5-6 and TRBJ1-1): DAGVTQSPTHLIKTRGQQVTLRCSPKSGHDTVSWYQQALGQGPQFIFQYYEEEERQRGNFPDRFSGHQFPNYSSELNVNALLLGDSALYLCASSLAGKAFFGQGTRLTVV.

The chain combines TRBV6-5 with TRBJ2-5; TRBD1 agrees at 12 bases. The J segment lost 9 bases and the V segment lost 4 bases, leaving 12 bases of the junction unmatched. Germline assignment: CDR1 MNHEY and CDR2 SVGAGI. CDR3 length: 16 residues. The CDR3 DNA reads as TGTGCCAGCAGTTGGGGACAGGGGGCTGGACGCCAGTCCCAGTACTTC. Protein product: CASSWGQGAGRQSQYF.

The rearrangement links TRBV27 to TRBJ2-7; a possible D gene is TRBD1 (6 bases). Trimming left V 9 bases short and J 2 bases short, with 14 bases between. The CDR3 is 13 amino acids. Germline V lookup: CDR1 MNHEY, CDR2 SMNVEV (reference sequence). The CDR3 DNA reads TGTGCCAGTCGGCAGGGGCCGACCTACGAGCAGTACTTC. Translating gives CASRQGPTYEQYF.

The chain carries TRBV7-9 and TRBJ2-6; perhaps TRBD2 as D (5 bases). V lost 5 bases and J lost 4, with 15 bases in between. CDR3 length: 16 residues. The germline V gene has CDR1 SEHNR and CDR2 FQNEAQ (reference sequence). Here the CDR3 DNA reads TGTGCCAGCAGCCCACCTACTAGGATGGGGGCCAACGTCCTGACTTTC. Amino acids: CASSPPTRMGANVLTF.

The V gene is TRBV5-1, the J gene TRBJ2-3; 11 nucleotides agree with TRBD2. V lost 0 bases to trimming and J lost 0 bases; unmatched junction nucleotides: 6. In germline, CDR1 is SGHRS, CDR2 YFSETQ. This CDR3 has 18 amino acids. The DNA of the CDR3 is TGCGCCAGCAGCTTGGTAGCTAGCGGGAGGACTAGCACAGATACGCAGTATTTT. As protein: CASSLVASGRTSTDTQYF. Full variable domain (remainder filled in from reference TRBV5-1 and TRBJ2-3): KAGVTQTPRYLIKTRGQQVTLSCSPISGHRSVSWYQQTPGQGLQFLFEYFSETQRNKGNFPGRFSGRQFSNSRSEMNVSTLELGDSALYLCASSLVASGRTSTDTQYFGPGTRLTVL.